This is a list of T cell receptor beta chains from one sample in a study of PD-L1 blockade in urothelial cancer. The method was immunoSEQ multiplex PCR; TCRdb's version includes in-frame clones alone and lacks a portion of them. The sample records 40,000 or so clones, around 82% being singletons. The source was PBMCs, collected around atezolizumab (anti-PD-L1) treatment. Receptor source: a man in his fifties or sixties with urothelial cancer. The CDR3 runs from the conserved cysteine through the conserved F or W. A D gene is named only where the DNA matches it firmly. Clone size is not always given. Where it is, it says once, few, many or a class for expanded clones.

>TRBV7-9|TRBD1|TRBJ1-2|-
CASSRWGDRDYGYTF
TGTGCCAGCAGCCGATGGGGAGACAGGGACTATGGCTACACCTTC
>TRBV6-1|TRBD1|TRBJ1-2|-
CASGQGTGYTF
TGTGCCAGCGGACAGGGTACTGGCTACACCTTC
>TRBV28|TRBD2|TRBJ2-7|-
CASSSYTRGLAGGTYEQYF
TGTGCCAGCAGTTCCTACACCCGGGGACTAGCGGGAGGGACCTACGAGCAGTACTTC
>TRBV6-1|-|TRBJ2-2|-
CASTQTTGELFF
TGTGCCAGCACACAGACCACCGGGGAGCTGTTTTTT
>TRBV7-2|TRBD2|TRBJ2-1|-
CASSLLAGGGVNEQFF
TGTGCCAGCAGCTTATTAGCGGGAGGAGGGGTCAATGAGCAGTTCTTC
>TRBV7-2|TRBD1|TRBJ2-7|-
CASSRPTGGGNEQYF
TGTGCCAGCAGCCGGCCCACAGGGGGCGGGAACGAGCAGTACTTC
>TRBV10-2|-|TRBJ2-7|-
CASSERGTDSYEQYF
TGCGCCAGCAGTGAAAGGGGGACGGACTCCTACGAGCAGTACTTC
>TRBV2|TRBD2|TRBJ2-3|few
CASSDLVRRGESDTQYF
TGTGCCAGCAGTGACCTTGTACGGCGGGGGGAGTCAGATACGCAGTATTTT
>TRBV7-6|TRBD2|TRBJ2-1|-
CASSRRLAGEKGNEQFF
TGTGCCAGCAGCCGACGACTAGCGGGAGAGAAAGGCAATGAGCAGTTCTTC
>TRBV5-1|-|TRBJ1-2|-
CASSNSGGNYGYTF
TGCGCCAGCAGCAACTCCGGGGGTAACTATGGCTACACCTTC
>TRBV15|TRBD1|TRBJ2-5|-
CATSRGQGEETQYF
TGTGCCACCAGCAGAGGGCAGGGGGAAGAGACCCAGTACTTC
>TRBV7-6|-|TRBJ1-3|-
CASSLVLPKLTSNSGNTIYF
TGTGCCAGCAGCTTAGTTCTACCCAAACTAACTTCAAACTCTGGAAACACCATATATTTT
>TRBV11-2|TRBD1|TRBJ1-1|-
CASSFRDRGWNTEAFF
TGTGCCAGCAGCTTCCGGGACAGGGGGTGGAACACTGAAGCTTTCTTT
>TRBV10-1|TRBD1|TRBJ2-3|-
CASSEGRGLIRGDTQYF
TGCGCCAGCAGTGAGGGCAGGGGGCTTATTAGGGGAGATACGCAGTATTTT
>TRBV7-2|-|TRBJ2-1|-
CASRGGYNEQFF
TGTGCCAGCAGGGGAGGCTACAATGAGCAGTTCTTC
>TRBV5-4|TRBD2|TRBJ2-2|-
CASSSRASGGIGELFF
TGTGCCAGCAGCTCCCGGGCTAGCGGGGGGATCGGGGAGCTGTTTTTT
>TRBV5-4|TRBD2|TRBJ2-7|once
CASSAPLAGGMDEQYF
TGTGCCAGCAGCGCCCCACTAGCGGGAGGAATGGACGAGCAGTACTTC
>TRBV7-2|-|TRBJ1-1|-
CASSPGANTEAFF
TGTGCCAGCAGCCCAGGTGCGAACACTGAAGCTTTCTTT
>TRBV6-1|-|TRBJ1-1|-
CASSDPPGMNTEAFF
TGTGCCAGCAGTGATCCCCCGGGTATGAACACTGAAGCTTTCTTT
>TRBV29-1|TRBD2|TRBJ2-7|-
CSVRTSGRSFYEQYF
TGCAGCGTTCGGACTAGCGGGAGGTCCTTTTACGAGCAGTACTTC
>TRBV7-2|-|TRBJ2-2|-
CASSLYNLNTGELFF
TGTGCCAGCAGCTTATACAACCTTAACACCGGGGAGCTGTTTTTT
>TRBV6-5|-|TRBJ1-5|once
CASKRDNHQPQHF
TGTGCCAGCAAGCGGGACAACCATCAGCCCCAGCATTTT
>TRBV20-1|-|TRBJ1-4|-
CSARGDEKLFF
TGCAGTGCTAGAGGAGATGAAAAACTGTTTTTT
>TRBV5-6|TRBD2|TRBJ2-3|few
CASSLERGTDTQYF
TGTGCCAGCAGCTTAGAGCGGGGAACAGATACGCAGTATTTT
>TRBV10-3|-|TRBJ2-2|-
CAIGGRSNTGELFF
TGTGCCATCGGCGGGCGTTCGAACACCGGGGAGCTGTTTTTT
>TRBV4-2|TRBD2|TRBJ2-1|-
CASSPGLAGNEQFF
TGTGCCAGCAGCCCGGGACTAGCAGGCAATGAGCAGTTCTTC
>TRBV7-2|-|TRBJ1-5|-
CASSLGGLQPQHF
TGTGCCAGCAGCTTAGGAGGTCTTCAGCCCCAGCATTTT
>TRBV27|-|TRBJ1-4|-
CASSFGGSNEKLFF
TGTGCCAGCAGTTTCGGGGGTTCGAATGAAAAACTGTTTTTT
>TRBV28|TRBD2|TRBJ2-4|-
CASSFAGLERGAVIQYF
TGTGCCAGCAGTTTCGCGGGTTTGGAGCGGGGGGCGGTCATTCAGTACTTC
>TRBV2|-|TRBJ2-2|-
CASSGNTPNTGELFF
TGTGCCAGCAGTGGTAACACCCCGAACACCGGGGAGCTGTTTTTT
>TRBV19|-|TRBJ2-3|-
CASSMGGLEDTQYF
TGTGCCAGTAGTATGGGTGGGCTTGAAGATACGCAGTATTTT